This T cell receptor beta chain was captured in a study of blood T cell repertoires in COVID-19. Whole-study context: The origin of the acute and convalescent COVID-19 samples was the United States, Italy and Spain.

CDR1 and CDR2 (germline): SGHTA, FQGTGA. Trimming removed 5 bases from V and 0 bases from J; junction bases left unmatched: 3. The CDR3 is 15 residues long. Generated by immunoSEQ multiplex PCR, the TCRdb table keeps only in-frame clones and is missing some. This table has roughly 200,000 clones, 65% to 85% appearing once. The receptor was derived from a woman of 80 years or more with acute or convalescent COVID-19. The V and J genes are TRBV7-3 and TRBJ2-2, with 7 nucleotides matching TRBD2. The specimen was peripheral blood. The CDR3 bases are TGTGCCAGCAGCCTTAGCGGGCCGAACACCGGGGAGCTGTTTTTT. Amino acid sequence: CASSLSGPNTGELFF.